The T cell receptor (beta chain) under discussion was sequenced for a study of blood T cell repertoires in COVID-19. Study summary: Sites across the United States, Italy and Spain contributed samples from acute and convalescent COVID-19. In each case, the material was cDNA or gDNA derived from T cells, B-cell-depleted T cells, or PBMCs.

The CDR3 extends over 18 amino acids. The trim removed 4 bases at V and 3 bases at J, leaving 13 bases unmatched. The V gene's germline CDR1 is MNHNS and CDR2 SASEGT. Source study methods: Amplifying reference gene primers gave estimates of nucleated cell counts. The table came from immunoSEQ multiplex PCR; TCRdb's copy has only in-frame clones and leaves some out. V and J calls and clone size are those listed in that table; D and trimming were worked out from the DNA. Of 200,000 to 300,000 clones detected, 82% appear once; the ten largest clones hold 3% to 4%. The sample consisted of peripheral blood. The genes are TRBV6-1 and TRBJ2-4; TRBD1 agrees at 9 bases. This TCR came from a woman aged 18-29 years with acute or convalescent COVID-19. CDR3 sequence reads: CASSVNKPGQGIKNIQYF. The CDR3, as DNA: TGTGCCAGCAGTGTAAACAAACCGGGACAGGGAATCAAAAACATTCAGTACTTC.